One and the same sample provided the 18 T cell receptor beta chains below, sequenced in a study of shared clonotypes between healthy human individuals (dated by TCRdb to about 2020). The library was produced with the immunoSEQ multiplex PCR assay. Imported from immuneACCESS, the table was reduced by TCRdb to in-frame sequences with V and J called. These copies leave out some clones; in studies compared against another copy, an unresolved V gene accounts for under half, and the cause of the remainder is not known. The sample table records a few hundred thousand clones; roughly 84% of these occur just once. Together, the top ten hold around 15% of the sample. The specimen was memory CD8+ T cells sorted from blood. The cell subset or site label, read with the paper, signifies: CD45RO+ cells pooled with CCR7-negative TemRA cells. These receptors came from a man younger than 35 in good health.

V usage is TRBV27 and J usage is TRBJ2-1; weak D call: TRBD2 (5 bases). Germline V lookup: CDR1 MNHEY, CDR2 SMNVEV (reference sequence). The length of the CDR3 is 13 residues. Trimming shortened V by 8 bases and J by 2 bases, and 10 bases separated the two germline ends. The CDR3 coding sequence is TGTGCCAGCGGGAGCTCCCCCTACAATGAGCAGTTCTTC. This gives the protein CASGSSPYNEQFF.

This chain links TRBV5-4 with TRBJ1-2; D might be TRBD1 (6 bases). The CDR3 is 14 residues long. Between the trimmed V and J ends, which lost 4 bases and 7 bases, there was a span of 17 bases. The V gene's germline CDR1 is SGHNT and CDR2 YYREEE (reference sequence). The CDR3 coding sequence is TGTGCCAGCAGCACGGGCGGGGGCGCCGGTGGCTACACCTTC. Amino acid sequence: CASSTGGGAGGYTF.

This sequence joins TRBV11-2 and TRBJ2-2; D possibly matches TRBD1 or TRBD2 (5 bases each). This CDR3 region has 14 residues. The V gene lost 6 bases and the J gene lost 4 bases, with 12 bases spanning the gap. Germline loops: CDR1 SGHAT, CDR2 FQNNGV. The CDR3 bases are TGTGCCAGCAGTCCCGGGACCACCACCGGGGAGCTGTTTTTT. Protein: CASSPGTTTGELFF.

The V call is TRBV18, the J call TRBJ2-1; 14 bases line up with TRBD2. The CDR3 runs to 18 residues. Losses at the gene ends were 4 bases for V and 2 bases for J; bases not matched to a gene: 7. CDR1 and CDR2 (germline): KGHSH, LQKENI. CDR3 DNA sequence: TGTGCCAGCTCACGGCGACTAGCGGGAGGGCCACCCTACAATGAGCAGTTCTTC. Its protein product is CASSRRLAGGPPYNEQFF. Full variable domain (outside the CDR3, taken from reference TRBV18 and TRBJ2-1): NAGVMQNPRHLVRRRGQEARLRCSPMKGHSHVYWYRQLPEEGLKFMVYLQKENIIDESGMPKERFSAEFPKEGPSILRIQQVVRGDSAAYFCASSRRLAGGPPYNEQFFGPGTRLTVL.

V gene TRBV5-1 combines with J gene TRBJ2-3; no definite D call. The length of the CDR3 is 13 residues. The V end was cut by 2 bases, the J end by 2 bases, with 6 bases between. Germline V CDR1 and CDR2: SGHRS, YFSETQ. The CDR3 nucleotides are TGCGCCAGCAGCTTCTTTGCCACAGATACGCAGTATTTT. Its translation: CASSFFATDTQYF. Supplemented by reference TRBV5-1 and TRBJ2-3, the full variable domain reads KAGVTQTPRYLIKTRGQQVTLSCSPISGHRSVSWYQQTPGQGLQFLFEYFSETQRNKGNFPGRFSGRQFSNSRSEMNVSTLELGDSALYLCASSFFATDTQYFGPGTRLTVL.

This clone has only one observation. The chain links TRBV2 to TRBJ2-1; TRBD2 matches at 9 bases. CDR1 is SNHLY, CDR2 FYNNEI, per germline. With V trimmed by 1 base and J by 0 bases, 4 bases remained unmatched. This CDR3 is 17 amino acids long. CDR3 nucleotide sequence: TGTGCCAGCAGTGAAGAGGGTAGCGGGAGCTCCTACAATGAGCAGTTCTTC. Residues: CASSEEGSGSSYNEQFF.

The chain joins TRBV2 to TRBJ2-3; 9 bases map to TRBD1. Trimming removed 7 bases from V and 5 bases from J; junction bases left unmatched: 7. CDR1 SNHLY and CDR2 FYNNEI come from the germline V gene. The CDR3 sequence is 14 residues long. CDR3 DNA: TGTGCCAGCATCACCGGGACAGGGCTAGATACGCAGTATTTT. Encoded protein: CASITGTGLDTQYF.

CDR3 residues: CASSSGAGPALHF. CDR3 bases: TGTGCCAGCAGCTCAGGGGCAGGTCCAGCCCTCCACTTT. The chain uses TRBV7-9 and TRBJ1-6; D perhaps matches TRBD1 (6 bases). Germline assignment: CDR1 SEHNR and CDR2 FQNEAQ (reference sequence). Trimming pared 4 bases from V and 14 bases from J, leaving 15 bases between. The CDR3 consists of 13 residues.

CDR3 in amino acids: CASGGTGHYEQYF. DNA of the CDR3: TGTGCCAGCGGCGGTACAGGGCACTACGAGCAGTACTTC. The V gene is TRBV2, the J gene TRBJ2-7; a weak D match, TRBD1 (6 bases). The ends were cut back, 8 bases at V and 3 bases at J, with 14 bases in the middle. Germline V gives CDR1 SNHLY, CDR2 FYNNEI. This CDR3 has 13 amino acids.

The chain combines TRBV7-6 with TRBJ2-7, with D unresolved. Per germline, CDR1 SGHVS and CDR2 FNYEAQ. Trimming cost V 4 bases and J 0 bases, with 22 bases left between them. The CDR3 contains 18 residues. CDR3 nucleotide sequence: TGTGCCAGCAGCTCGGAAGCTCCGACTCGTCTAAGCTCCTACGAGCAGTACTTC. This encodes CASSSEAPTRLSSYEQYF.

The rearrangement joins TRBV10-2 to TRBJ2-5, with D hard to call. Germline V gene lookup returns CDR1 WSHSY and CDR2 SAAADI. Trimming pared 2 bases from V and 4 bases from J, leaving 8 bases between. The CDR3 covers 13 residues. This CDR3 reads CASSEPGRETQYF. The CDR3 nucleotides read TGCGCCAGCAGTGAGCCGGGCCGAGAGACCCAGTACTTC.

The chain recombines TRBV10-3 with TRBJ1-1; no clear D. This CDR3 comprises 14 residues. In germline, CDR1 is ENHRY, CDR2 SYGVKD. Between the trimmed V and J ends, which lost 2 bases and 0 bases, there was a span of 7 bases. This CDR3 is CAISEDNMNTEAFF. DNA for the CDR3: TGTGCCATCAGTGAGGACAATATGAACACTGAAGCTTTCTTT.

This clone was detected only a few times. The chain carries TRBV5-6 and TRBJ2-7; D possibly corresponds to TRBD2 (6 bases). V dropped 4 bases and J dropped 6 bases, with 17 bases sitting between them. The CDR3 has 14 amino acids. The germline V gene has CDR1 SGHDT and CDR2 YYEEEE. The CDR3 sequence: CASSPGTGSREQYF. CDR3 nucleotides: TGTGCCAGCAGCCCAGGGACTGGGTCCCGCGAGCAGTACTTC. The whole variable domain, remainder taken from reference TRBV5-6 and TRBJ2-7, is DAGVTQSPTHLIKTRGQQVTLRCSPKSGHDTVSWYQQALGQGPQFIFQYYEEEERQRGNFPDRFSGHQFPNYSSELNVNALLLGDSALYLCASSPGTGSREQYFGPGTRLTVT.

The chain links TRBV2 to TRBJ2-7; 9 positions match TRBD1. V lost 6 bases to trimming and J lost 3 bases; unmatched junction nucleotides: 9. The germline V gene has CDR1 SNHLY and CDR2 FYNNEI. The CDR3 covers 15 residues. The CDR3 spells CASSGARQGDYEQYF. CDR3 in DNA: TGTGCCAGCAGCGGCGCGAGACAGGGGGACTACGAGCAGTACTTC.

The chain recombines TRBV25-1 with TRBJ2-7; 7 positions match TRBD2. Per the germline V gene, CDR1 is MGHDK and CDR2 is SYGVNS. This CDR3 is built from 17 residues. Trimming removed 0 bases from V and 3 bases from J; junction bases left unmatched: 11. Here the CDR3 DNA reads TGTGCCAGCAGTGAATATTCTCTTGGGCTAGCGGACTACGAGCAGTACTTC. It yields the protein CASSEYSLGLADYEQYF.

This clone was seen just once. The chain employs TRBV5-6 and TRBJ2-1; a possible D gene is TRBD2 (6 bases). The CDR3 spans 15 residues. Trimming removed 0 bases at V and 6 bases at J, with 13 bases between. The germline V gene has CDR1 SGHDT and CDR2 YYEEEE. This CDR3 reads CASSLALAEINEQFF. CDR3 in DNA: TGTGCCAGCAGCTTGGCTTTAGCGGAAATCAATGAGCAGTTCTTC. The complete variable domain, with remaining parts taken from reference TRBV5-6 and TRBJ2-1, reads DAGVTQSPTHLIKTRGQQVTLRCSPKSGHDTVSWYQQALGQGPQFIFQYYEEEERQRGNFPDRFSGHQFPNYSSELNVNALLLGDSALYLCASSLALAEINEQFFGPGTRLTVL.

V is TRBV5-4 and J is TRBJ1-2; D is uncertain. There are 14 residues in the CDR3. V shed 2 bases and J shed 4 bases, with 12 bases lying between them. The germline V gene has CDR1 SGHNT and CDR2 YYREEE (reference sequence). CDR3 loop: CASSLDQEPYGYTF. The CDR3 DNA follows: TGTGCCAGCAGCTTAGACCAGGAGCCCTATGGCTACACCTTC.

V usage is TRBV5-5 and J usage is TRBJ1-1; D is ambiguous. V was cut by 0 bases and J by 2 bases, with 5 bases left in between. This CDR3 has 13 residues. Germline assignment: CDR1 SGHKS and CDR2 YYEKEE (reference sequence). The CDR3 here is CASSLGYNTEAFF. The CDR3 region has the DNA TGTGCCAGCAGCTTGGGCTATAACACTGAAGCTTTCTTT.